These 20 T cell receptor beta chains were sequenced from one sample in a study of radiotherapy plus CTLA-4 blockade in lung cancer. The method was immunoSEQ multiplex PCR; TCRdb's version includes in-frame clones alone and lacks a portion of them. The table has roughly 90,000 clones, approximately 86% seen once; the top ten hold roughly 4.9%. Sample: peripheral blood, taken from a patient treated with radiotherapy plus ipilimumab. The receptors shown here come from a human donor with non-small cell lung cancer that progressed on radiotherapy plus ipilimumab.

The gene calls are TRBV2 and TRBJ1-1; D gene unclear. V shed 4 bases and J shed 0 bases, with 6 bases lying between them. In germline, CDR1 is SNHLY, CDR2 FYNNEI. This CDR3 contains 13 residues. The chain's CDR3 is CASSGWVNTEAFF. The CDR3 nucleotides are TGTGCCAGCAGTGGGTGGGTGAACACTGAAGCTTTCTTT.

Of note for this clone: The same CDR3 can be traced to other DNA sequences in this sample. This CDR3 is CAWSVRETQYF. The DNA of the CDR3 is TGTGCCTGGAGTGTCAGAGAGACCCAGTACTTC. J is TRBJ2-5 and V is TRBV30; no clear D gene. The CDR3 covers 11 residues. Deletions cut 0 bases from V and 4 bases from J, with 3 bases between. Germline V gene data show CDR1 as GTSNPN and CDR2 as SVGIG (reference sequence).

The V gene is TRBV4-2, the J gene TRBJ1-1; D remains ambiguous. Germline V gene data show CDR1 as LGHNA and CDR2 as YNFKEQ. The CDR3 runs 15 residues. V lost 4 bases and J lost 3, with 15 bases in between. The CDR3 here is CASSPGGGSDTEAFF. The CDR3 DNA reads as TGTGCCAGCAGCCCGGGAGGCGGCTCCGACACTGAAGCTTTCTTT.

The chain has TRBV7-9 and TRBJ2-3; perhaps TRBD2 as D (5 bases). V lost 6 bases, J lost 1 base, and 14 bases lay in between. The CDR3 extends over 15 amino acids. From germline, CDR1 is SEHNR and CDR2 FQNEAQ (reference sequence). The CDR3 DNA sequence: TGTGCCAGCAGTCGGGGTACGGCGGGCACAGATACGCAGTATTTT. This codes for CASSRGTAGTDTQYF.

This rearrangement joins TRBV4-1 to TRBJ2-3; D assignment may be TRBD1 or TRBD2 (5 bases each). V was cut by 4 bases and J by 6 bases, with 20 bases left in between. The germline gives CDR1 MGHRA, CDR2 YSYEKL. The CDR3 runs 16 residues. The CDR3 reads CASSRLLGTIGDTQYF. The CDR3 nucleotides read TGCGCCAGCAGCCGCCTACTCGGGACCATCGGGGATACGCAGTATTTT.

This chain links TRBV9 with TRBJ2-2; 15 bases map to TRBD2. This CDR3 contains 19 residues. Per germline, CDR1 SGDLS and CDR2 YYNGEE. Trimming cost V 4 bases and J 5 bases; bases outside gene matches: 12. The CDR3 here is CASSPRWTSGRAWTGELFF. CDR3 bases: TGTGCCAGCAGCCCGCGCTGGACTAGCGGGAGGGCCTGGACCGGGGAGCTGTTTTTT.

CDR3 sequence (DNA): TGCGCCAGCAGCCAGACTACAACCCGGGACCCGGGTAAGACCCAGTACTTC. Residues: CASSQTTTRDPGKTQYF. The chain is built from TRBV4-1 and TRBJ2-5, with D perhaps being TRBD1 or TRBD2 (5 bases each). V gave up 3 bases and J gave up 6 bases, with 23 bases separating them. CDR3 size: 17 residues. Germline V gene data show CDR1 as MGHRA and CDR2 as YSYEKL.

This clone was detected once. The chain carries TRBV19 and TRBJ2-7; 10 nucleotides align to TRBD2. The CDR3 covers 15 residues. J gave up 7 bases and V 3 bases, and 9 bases lay outside the gene matches. CDR1 and CDR2 (germline): LNHDA, SQIVND (reference sequence). CDR3 DNA sequence: TGTGCCAGTAGTATTTCCCTAGCGGGAGCTCTTGAGCAGTACTTC. This translates into CASSISLAGALEQYF.

The J gene is TRBJ1-1, the V gene TRBV6-5; no firm D call. The V and J ends lost 5 bases and 7 bases respectively, with 8 bases between them. The germline V gene has CDR1 MNHEY and CDR2 SVGAGI. The CDR3 loop spans 11 amino acids. The CDR3 region has the DNA TGTGCCAGCAGTGAAGAGGGTGAAGCTTTCTTT. Its protein product is CASSEEGEAFF.

This clone was observed a single time. The chain carries TRBV2 and TRBJ1-2; D is ambiguous. CDR3 length: 14 amino acids. Germline V lookup: CDR1 SNHLY, CDR2 FYNNEI. Trimming took 1 base from V and 3 from J, leaving 9 bases between them. CDR3 DNA sequence: TGTGCCAGCAGTGAAGAACTGGGTGACTATGGCTACACCTTC. It yields the protein CASSEELGDYGYTF.

The V gene is TRBV20-1, the J gene TRBJ1-1; D is unclear. The CDR3 loop spans 11 amino acids. The V and J ends lost 5 bases and 10 bases respectively, with 14 bases between them. Germline V lookup: CDR1 DFQATT, CDR2 SNEGSKA (reference sequence). The chain's CDR3 is CSARFEQRAFF. CDR3 sequence (DNA): TGCAGTGCTCGTTTTGAACAAAGAGCTTTCTTT.

In the case of this clone: Germline is not matched at one junction end, which may reflect a read error. V and J are TRBV4-1 and TRBJ1-4; D is unresolved. The CDR3 is 15 residues long. CDR1 is MGHRA and CDR2 is YSYEKL in the germline V gene. This CDR3 is CASTQREGTNEKLFF. CDR3 nucleotides: TGCGCCAGCACCCAACGGGAGGGCACTAATGAAAAACTGTTTTTT.

V is TRBV18 and J is TRBJ1-3; D remains ambiguous. The V end lost 3 bases, the J end lost 0 bases, and 12 bases lay between the germline ends. The germline V gene has CDR1 KGHSH and CDR2 LQKENI. The CDR3 length is 16 residues. CDR3 in DNA: TGTGCCAGCTCACCTCGGACGGATAGCTCTGGAAACACCATATATTTT. It codes for CASSPRTDSSGNTIYF.

The CDR3 nucleotides read TGTGCCATCGGACAGGACAGGGCTTACAATGAGCAGTTCTTC. It yields the protein CAIGQDRAYNEQFF. The V and J genes are TRBV10-3 and TRBJ2-1; 8 nucleotides align to TRBD1. The V and J ends lost 8 bases and 4 bases, in that order; junction bases with no gene match: 7. The CDR3 consists of 14 residues. Germline V gene lookup returns CDR1 ENHRY and CDR2 SYGVKD.

The chain couples TRBV27 to TRBJ2-5; TRBD1 or TRBD2 may be the D gene (5 bases each). TRBJ2-7 matches the DNA end more closely, so the J call is doubtful. This CDR3 contains 15 residues. Germline V gene lookup returns CDR1 MNHEY and CDR2 SMNVEV (reference sequence). CDR3 amino acids: CASTPLLGPRHEQYF. Here the CDR3 DNA reads TGTGCCAGCACCCCGTTGTTGGGACCCCGTCACGAGCAGTACTTC.

This rearrangement joins TRBV7-9 to TRBJ1-2; D not certain. The CDR3 consists of 13 residues. The V gene's germline CDR1 is SEHNR and CDR2 FQNEAQ (reference sequence). V lost 3 bases to trimming and J lost 8 bases, with 13 bases between them. The CDR3 sequence is CASSLGGAWGYTF. The CDR3 region has the DNA TGTGCCAGCAGCTTGGGTGGCGCTTGGGGCTACACCTTC. Based on the CDR3 plus reference TRBV7-9 and TRBJ1-2, the full variable domain is DTGVSQNPRHKITKRGQNVTFRCDPISEHNRLYWYRQTLGQGPEFLTYFQNEAQLEKSRLLSDRFSAERPKGSFSTLEIQRTEQGDSAMYLCASSLGGAWGYTFGSGTRLTVV.

This sequence joins TRBV5-1 and TRBJ2-1; TRBD2 is a possible D gene (6 bases). The CDR3 spans 17 residues. V lost 0 bases to trimming and J lost 4 bases, with 17 bases between them. The V gene's germline CDR1 is SGHRS and CDR2 YFSETQ. The CDR3 region has the DNA TGCGCCAGCAGCTTGGGGGGCATTCGGGAGCAATACAATGAGCAGTTCTTC. Its translation is CASSLGGIREQYNEQFF.

CDR3 amino acids: CSAGSGTQYF. CDR3 DNA sequence: TGCAGTGCCGGGTCGGGGACCCAGTACTTC. The chain uses TRBV20-1 and TRBJ2-5; D is undetermined. There are 10 residues in the CDR3. V was shortened by 6 bases and J by 7 bases, with 9 bases between the two germline ends. CDR1 and CDR2 (germline): DFQATT, SNEGSKA (reference sequence).

The chain recombines TRBV5-5 with TRBJ1-2; TRBD1 agrees at 9 bases. In germline, CDR1 is SGHKS, CDR2 YYEKEE (reference sequence). The CDR3 is 13 amino acids. V was clipped by 4 bases and J by 5 bases; unmatched bases: 3. CDR3 DNA: TGTGCCAGCAGCATGACAGGGGGTTATGGCTACACCTTC. This encodes CASSMTGGYGYTF.

J is TRBJ2-1 and V is TRBV5-1, with D unresolved. The CDR3 has 15 amino acids. Germline V gene lookup returns CDR1 SGHRS and CDR2 YFSETQ. V was trimmed by 4 bases and J by 0 bases, leaving 11 bases between them. CDR3 amino acids: CASSPVSSSYNEQFF. CDR3 nucleotides: TGCGCCAGCAGCCCGGTATCCAGCTCCTACAATGAGCAGTTCTTC.